The T cell receptor (beta chain) described here comes from a study of CD8+CD57+ T cells in acquired aplastic anemia. Study-wide context: The sorted CD4+ and CD8+ cells yielded an average approximately 3.2 ug of DNA. Study observations and caveats: The study identified roughly 31 CD8+ CDR3 sequences shared by patients and controls. Levels of CD8+ Simpson's diversity were not significantly distinct in patients versus controls.

CDR1 SNHLY and CDR2 FYNNEI come from the germline V gene. This CDR3 spans 13 amino acids. J was trimmed by 6 bases and V by 2 bases; bases with no gene match: 3. For sequencing, patients were chosen who had shown expansion of CD8+CD57+ cells by flow cytometry. Every patient presented with severe acquired aplastic anemia. The template used for profiling TCR beta VDJ and CDR3 was genomic DNA. TCRdb analysed the reads with MiXCR anew, one entry per CDR3 protein. The sample lists 180,000 or so distinct CDR3 sequences; 55% to 65% were seen once. As for this clonotype: Its antigen is currently unknown.

The source of this sequence is a human donor with aplastic anemia. The specimen was sorted CD4+, CD8+, or CD8+CD57+ T cells (not recorded which) from PBMCs. The J gene is TRBJ1-2, the V gene TRBV2; TRBD1 matches at 7 bases. CDR3 amino acids: CASSERQGDGYTF. Here the CDR3 DNA reads TGTGCCAGCAGTGAAAGGCAGGGGGATGGCTACACCTTC.